The next 10 T cell receptor beta chains were all read from a single sample in a study of T cells in Graves' hyperthyroidism and ophthalmopathy. Using RNA transcripts as the source, TCR beta CDR3 regions were amplified. Initially, a first-round RT-PCR of the TCR CDR3 employed the HTBI primer set. TCRdb called the multiplex PCR reads again in MiXCR, with one record for every CDR3 protein. The data show around 540,000 distinct CDR3 sequences, about 15% seen once. Sequenced input: blood. The receptors shown here come from a woman aged 30 to 39 with Graves' ophthalmopathy.

This clonotype was found many times. The chain links TRBV15 to TRBJ2-3, with TRBD1 matching 10 bases. The V gene's germline CDR1 is LNHNV and CDR2 YYDKDF (reference sequence). Trimming cost V 5 bases and J 2 bases; bases outside gene matches: 10. This CDR3 spans 17 amino acids. The CDR3 sequence: CATSGTDRGRDTDTQYF. The CDR3 coding sequence is TGTGCCACCAGCGGAACAGACAGGGGGCGCGACACAGATACGCAGTATTTT.

This clonotype occurred many times. The V call is TRBV11-2, the J call TRBJ2-7; a weak D match, TRBD2 (5 bases). Trimming took off 3 bases at V and 7 bases at J, with 13 bases between the two ends. The CDR3 extends over 13 amino acids. Germline V gene lookup returns CDR1 SGHAT and CDR2 FQNNGV. CDR3 nucleotide sequence: TGTGCCAGCAGCTTGGACGGCCCGGGAGAGCAGTACTTC. Its translation is CASSLDGPGEQYF. The full variable domain, rest sourced from reference TRBV11-2 and TRBJ2-7, is EAGVAQSPRYKIIEKRQSVAFWCNPISGHATLYWYQQILGQGPKLLIQFQNNGVVDDSQLPKDRFSAERLKGVDSTLKIQPAKLEDSAVYLCASSLDGPGEQYFGPGTRLTVT.

This clonotype was seen ten or more times. The chain has TRBV28 and TRBJ1-4; the D gene is possibly TRBD1 (6 bases). V was trimmed by 1 base and J by 9 bases, leaving 12 bases between them. Germline V gives CDR1 MDHEN, CDR2 SYDVKM. There are 14 residues in the CDR3. The CDR3: CASSLLGQGKKLFF. The CDR3 DNA is TGTGCCAGCAGTTTATTGGGGCAGGGGAAAAAACTGTTTTTT. The full variable domain, in which reference TRBV28 and TRBJ1-4 provide the parts outside the CDR3, is DVKVTQSSRYLVKRTGEKVFLECVQDMDHENMFWYRQDPGLGLRLIYFSYDVKMKEKGDIPEGYSVSREKKERFSLILESASTNQTSMYLCASSLLGQGKKLFFGSGTQLSVL.

This clonotype was seen a few times. The V and J genes are TRBV3-1 and TRBJ2-4, with no clear D. This CDR3 is built from 15 residues. Germline CDR1 reads LGHDT; CDR2 reads YNNKEL (reference sequence). V lost 0 bases, J lost 0 bases, and 6 bases lay in between. DNA of the CDR3: TGTGCCAGCAGCCAAGATGGAATAGCCAAAAACATTCAGTACTTC. Its protein product is CASSQDGIAKNIQYF.

Many counts were recorded for this clonotype. The gene calls are TRBV7-2 and TRBJ1-1; D not resolved. The CDR3 length is 13 residues. Between the trimmed V and J ends, which lost 4 bases and 3 bases, there was a span of 9 bases. Germline V gives CDR1 SGHTA, CDR2 FQGNSA. CDR3 in DNA: TGTGCCAGCAGCTACGGGGAGGACACTGAAGCTTTCTTT. It codes for CASSYGEDTEAFF.

This clonotype has a handful of counts. The CDR3 sequence is CASSPQGGRNTGELFF. CDR3 bases: TGTGCCAGCAGCCCACAGGGGGGGAGGAACACCGGGGAGCTGTTTTTT. The chain carries TRBV11-3 and TRBJ2-2; TRBD1 is a possible D gene (8 bases). This CDR3 has 16 residues. Germline lookup yields CDR1 SGHNT and CDR2 YENEEA. Between the trimmed V and J ends, which lost 5 bases and 1 base, there was a span of 14 bases. The complete variable domain, with remaining parts taken from reference TRBV11-3 and TRBJ2-2, reads EAGVVQSPRYKIIEKKQPVAFWCNPISGHNTLYWYLQNLGQGPELLIRYENEEAVDDSQLPKDRFSAERLKGVDSTLKIQPAELGDSAVYLCASSPQGGRNTGELFFGEGSRLTVL.

In its sample, this clonotype was seen many times. The chain recombines TRBV20-1 with TRBJ2-3, with TRBD2 matching 13 bases. Germline CDR1 reads DFQATT; CDR2 reads SNEGSKA (reference sequence). The CDR3 is made up of 17 amino acids. The ends lost 5 bases at V and 3 bases at J; junction bases unmatched: 11. In nucleotides, the CDR3 is TGCAGTGCTCACGAGAAGGGACTAGCGGGAAGGACAGATACGCAGTATTTT. It codes for CSAHEKGLAGRTDTQYF.

This clonotype appeared many times. The V call is TRBV3-1, the J call TRBJ1-1; tentatively, D is TRBD1 (5 bases). The CDR3 runs to 12 residues. Germline V CDR1 and CDR2: LGHDT, YNNKEL (reference sequence). The V end lost 4 bases, the J end lost 4 bases, and 7 bases lay between the germline ends. CDR3 coding DNA: TGTGCCAGCAGCCGGGGGGGCACTGAAGCTTTCTTT. Its translation is CASSRGGTEAFF.

This sequence joins TRBV10-3 and TRBJ1-2; D possibly corresponds to TRBD1 (6 bases). V was cut by 8 bases and J by 6 bases, with 16 bases left in between. CDR1 and CDR2 from the germline V gene are ENHRY and SYGVKD. This CDR3 spans 13 amino acids. CDR3 protein: CAIGGSTPDGYTF. The CDR3 coding sequence is TGTGCCATCGGGGGCAGTACACCCGATGGCTACACCTTC.

This chain joins TRBV5-4 and TRBJ2-2, with D perhaps matching TRBD1 or TRBD2 (5 bases each). Trimming left V 5 bases short and J 1 base short, with 12 bases between. The germline V gene encodes CDR1 SGHNT and CDR2 YYREEE (reference sequence). The CDR3 length is 15 residues. This CDR3 is CASSLQEVNTGELFF. CDR3 DNA sequence: TGTGCCAGCAGTTTACAGGAGGTGAACACCGGGGAGCTGTTTTTT.